These T cell receptor beta chains were read from a single sample in a study of T cells after yellow fever vaccination. TCRdb re-derived calls from the 5' RACE reads in MiXCR, one entry per CDR3 protein. The table lists some 600,000 distinct CDR3 sequences, about a sixth of them singletons, with 17% in the top ten. Source: PBMCs, taken 5 days after the first yellow fever vaccination. These receptors originate from a man younger than 35 who received the YFV17D yellow fever vaccine. Each CDR3 is given without its conserved first and last residue. The D gene is left open where the match is weak.

TRBJ2-3,TRBV5-1,NA,ASAAGRETVTQY
TRBJ2-7,TRBV6-2/TRBV6-3,NA,ASSYQAGKNSYEQY
TRBJ2-1,TRBV5-4,TRBD2,ASSRTWTSSEQF
TRBJ2-2,TRBV7-2,TRBD1,ASSRAGTGPGELF
TRBJ2-1,TRBV6-2/TRBV6-3,NA,ASSLLSPKDEQF
TRBJ2-3,TRBV11-2,NA,ASSPPNSASTDTQY
TRBJ1-1,TRBV15,NA,ATSRANTEAF
TRBJ2-2,TRBV14,NA,ASSQDWRDVISGELF
TRBJ1-1,TRBV18,NA,ASSPPGAWDTEAF
TRBJ2-1,TRBV20-1,TRBD2,SAAGSGGVYYNEQF
TRBJ2-2,TRBV12-3/TRBV12-4,TRBD2,ASSLSGGLAGELF
TRBJ2-3,TRBV4-3,NA,ASSQGDPGPQAARPTQY
TRBJ1-2,TRBV28,NA,ATPGGGAGYT
TRBJ1-5,TRBV20-1,TRBD1,SAWGQGAWQPQH
TRBJ2-7,TRBV10-3,NA,AISAPQGHEQY
TRBJ2-1,TRBV5-1,NA,ASSLWGISYNEQF
TRBJ2-7,TRBV10-3,TRBD2,AIRDTTSGGLYEQY
TRBJ2-1,TRBV27,NA,ASSIRGAHPYNEQF
TRBJ2-5,TRBV20-1,NA,SAPRGGGRAETQY
TRBJ2-5,TRBV20-1,NA,SAQTPHLAQETQY
TRBJ2-5,TRBV7-9,NA,ASSLAELAKSQETQY
TRBJ2-7,TRBV23-1,TRBD1,ASRRDRGRIHEQY